The 25 T cell receptor beta chains given below trace back to one sample, sequenced in a study of glioma-infiltrating T cells. Using RNA template, CDR3s of TCR alpha and beta were amplified with iRepertoire arm-PCR. Each CDR3 protein is one row after TCRdb ran MiXCR on the multiplex PCR reads. The sample includes around 130,000 distinct CDR3 sequences, about 25% seen only once; the top ten take 27%. The source material was glioma tissue, nonneoplastic brain tissue, or PBMCs (not recorded which). These receptors all stem from a human donor with low-grade glioma or glioblastoma, undergoing nonglioma brain surgery, or in good health (not recorded which).

The CDR3 bases are TGTGCCAGCAGCTCCGGGACAGGGTGGGTCGAAGACTACGAGCAGTACGTC. Protein product: CASSSGTGWVEDYEQYV. The J gene is TRBJ2-7, the V gene TRBV2, with TRBD1 identical over 9 bases. The CDR3 loop spans 17 amino acids. Germline trimming cut 6 bases from V and 3 bases from J; bases unmatched to any gene: 15. Germline V CDR1 and CDR2: SNHLY, FYNNEI.

Remarks on this clonotype: Since the CDR3 does not end with the conserved phenylalanine or tryptophan, this likely comes from a read error. The chain links TRBV6-2 or TRBV6-3 to TRBJ2-2; D ambiguous. Deletions cut 4 bases from V and 0 bases from J, with 9 bases between. The germline V gene has CDR1 MNHEY and CDR2 SVGEGT. The CDR3 is made up of 15 amino acids. Written as DNA, the CDR3 is TGTGCCAGCAGTTCGAGGCGTACGAACACCGGGGAGCTGTTTTCT. Translating gives CASSSRRTNTGELFS.

The chain uses TRBV7-2 and TRBJ2-4; D unclear. The CDR3 length is 14 residues. With 5 bases removed from V and 0 bases from J, the gap between germline ends came to 8 bases. Germline values: CDR1 SGHTA, CDR2 FQGNSA. DNA for the CDR3: TGTGCCAGCAGCGAAGAGCTAGCCAAAAACATTCAGTACTTC. Encoded protein: CASSEELAKNIQYF.

The V call is TRBV7-7, the J call TRBJ2-3, with a tentative D call TRBD2 (5 bases). This CDR3 is built from 16 residues. Germline V gene lookup returns CDR1 SSHAT and CDR2 FNYEAQ (reference sequence). The V end was cut by 5 bases, the J end by 4 bases, with 19 bases between. This CDR3 is CASSKTPAGLSDTQYF. DNA for the CDR3: TGTGCCAGCAGCAAAACCCCGGCGGGCCTCTCAGATACGCAGTATTTT. The entire variable domain, with the rest obtained from reference TRBV7-7 and TRBJ2-3, is as follows: GAGVSQSPRYKVTKRGQDVTLRCDPISSHATLYWYQQALGQGPEFLTYFNYEAQPDKSGLPSDRFSAERPEGSISTLTIQRTEQRDSAMYRCASSKTPAGLSDTQYFGPGTRLTVL.

This clonotype was seen only a few times. This chain uses TRBV24-1 with TRBJ1-1; no firm D call. CDR1 is KGHDR and CDR2 is SFDVKD in the germline V gene. This CDR3 contains 11 residues. Trimming stripped 2 bases from V and 7 bases from J, with 4 bases between. CDR3 bases: TGTGCCACCAGTGATTCGAGTGAAGCTTTCTTT. Its translation: CATSDSSEAFF.

The chain combines TRBV5-1 with TRBJ2-3, with D possibly TRBD1 on 6 matching bases. Germline V gives CDR1 SGHRS, CDR2 YFSETQ. The germline V and J ends were trimmed by 0 bases and 5 bases, with 10 bases remaining between them. The CDR3 is 14 residues long. CDR3: CASSLGQGLDTQYF. For the CDR3, the DNA is TGCGCCAGCAGCTTGGGGCAGGGGTTAGATACGCAGTATTTT.

V usage is TRBV7-2 and J usage is TRBJ2-1; D is unresolved. There are 14 residues in the CDR3. Trimming pared 3 bases from V and 4 bases from J, leaving 10 bases between. Looked up from germline, CDR1 is SGHTA and CDR2 is FQGNSA. CDR3 sequence reads: CASSLPKKYNEQFF. CDR3 nucleotide sequence: TGTGCCAGCAGCTTGCCGAAGAAATACAATGAGCAGTTCTTC.

This clonotype has a count of ten or more. The chain uses TRBV7-9 and TRBJ2-1; D might be TRBD1 (5 bases). CDR1 and CDR2 from the germline V gene are SEHNR and FQNEAQ (reference sequence). The germline V and J ends were trimmed by 2 bases and 0 bases, with 17 bases remaining between them. The CDR3 runs to 18 residues. The CDR3, as DNA: TGTGCCAGCAGCTTAACGGTCGGCAGGGCGAGCTCCTACAATGAGCAGTTCTTC. It is translated as CASSLTVGRASSYNEQFF.

This clonotype was counted between two and nine times. The chain recombines TRBV19 with TRBJ1-5, with D possibly TRBD1 on 6 matching bases. Germline CDR1 is LNHDA and CDR2 is SQIVND (reference sequence). The CDR3 length is 15 residues. Trimming took off 3 bases at V and 4 bases at J, with 13 bases between the two ends. CDR3 residues: CASSIKRGGNQPQHF. CDR3 nucleotide sequence: TGTGCCAGTAGTATCAAGAGGGGGGGTAATCAGCCCCAGCATTTT.

This clonotype was observed a handful of times. The V call is TRBV14, the J call TRBJ1-5; D not certain. Trimming took 0 bases from V and 2 from J, leaving 8 bases between them. Germline values: CDR1 SGHDN, CDR2 FVKESK. The CDR3 totals 15 residues. The CDR3 spells CASSQEWNRNQPQHF. The CDR3 DNA reads TGTGCCAGCAGCCAAGAGTGGAACCGCAATCAGCCCCAGCATTTT. Complete variable domain (other parts from reference TRBV14 and TRBJ1-5): EAGVTQFPSHSVIEKGQTVTLRCDPISGHDNLYWYRRVMGKEIKFLLHFVKESKQDESGMPNNRFLAERTGGTYSTLKVQPAELEDSGVYFCASSQEWNRNQPQHFGDGTRLSIL.

This clonotype was seen repeatedly, ten times or more. This chain connects TRBV20-1 to TRBJ1-2; perhaps TRBD1 as D (6 bases). The germline CDR1 and CDR2 sequences are DFQATT and SNEGSKA (reference sequence). The CDR3 loop spans 11 amino acids. The CDR3 here is CRSTGIYGYTF. The CDR3 nucleotides are TGCAGGTCAACAGGGATCTATGGCTACACCTTC.

This clonotype was recorded at least ten times. This chain uses TRBV4-1 with TRBJ2-3; maybe TRBD1 (5 bases). The CDR3 spans 13 residues. With 4 bases removed from V and 5 bases from J, the gap between germline ends came to 10 bases. In germline, CDR1 is MGHRA, CDR2 YSYEKL. The CDR3 DNA reads TGCGCCAGCAGCCGCCTAGGGGAAGATACGCAGTATTTT. This encodes CASSRLGEDTQYF.

This clonotype was seen at least ten times. The chain combines TRBV4-2 with TRBJ1-5; D is uncertain. Trimming took off 0 bases at V and 0 bases at J, with 6 bases between the two ends. The germline gives CDR1 LGHNA, CDR2 YNFKEQ. The CDR3 totals 15 residues. The CDR3 DNA reads as TGTGCCAGCAGCCAAGACATCTATAGCAATCAGCCCCAGCATTTT. The encoded protein is CASSQDIYSNQPQHF.

The sample holds many counts of this clonotype. CDR3 in amino acids: CASSLGGVMNTEAFF. The CDR3 bases are TGTGCCAGCAGTTTGGGGGGGGTCATGAACACTGAAGCTTTCTTT. V usage is TRBV27 and J usage is TRBJ1-1; a weak D match, TRBD1 (5 bases). This CDR3 comprises 15 residues. CDR1 MNHEY and CDR2 SMNVEV come from the germline V gene (reference sequence). V lost 3 bases and J 0 bases, leaving 11 bases between the germline ends.

This clonotype was found many times. The chain uses TRBV2 and TRBJ1-6; perhaps TRBD1 as D (6 bases). The V end lost 6 bases, the J end lost 5 bases, and 8 bases lay between the germline ends. This CDR3 has 13 amino acids. CDR1 is SNHLY, CDR2 FYNNEI, per germline. Here the CDR3 reads CASRDSNNSPLHF. CDR3 sequence (DNA): TGTGCCAGCAGGGACAGCAATAATTCACCCCTCCACTTT.

This clonotype was seen repeatedly, ten times or more. The CDR3 loop reads CASSPPGLDTQYF. As DNA, the CDR3 is TGTGCCAGCAGTCCCCCGGGGCTTGATACGCAGTATTTT. The chain joins TRBV6-1 to TRBJ2-3; D is possibly TRBD1 or TRBD2 (5 bases each). Germline V gives CDR1 MNHNS, CDR2 SASEGT. The V gene lost 5 bases and the J gene lost 6 bases, with 12 bases spanning the gap. The CDR3 is 13 residues long.

This clonotype was recorded once. At one boundary the junction diverges from the germline segment, which might be a read error. The chain links TRBV6-4 to TRBJ1-1; D might be TRBD1 (5 bases). This CDR3 is 15 amino acids long. CDR1 and CDR2 from the germline V gene are MRHNA and SNTAGT. The CDR3 DNA reads TGTGCCAGCAGTGACGCGGACGGGGCGGACACTGGAGCTTTCTTT. As protein: CASSDADGADTGAFF.

This chain uses TRBV7-9 with TRBJ2-1; D gene ambiguous. Germline-derived CDR1 and CDR2 are SEHNR and FQNEAQ (reference sequence). V was clipped by 4 bases and J by 8 bases, with 18 bases between them. The CDR3 runs to 15 residues. Here the CDR3 DNA reads TGTGCCAGCAGCTCCCCGGGCCTCCCCCACCATGAGCAGTTCTTC. Translated: CASSSPGLPHHEQFF.

This clonotype was counted at least ten times. The V and J genes are TRBV20-1 and TRBJ1-2, with a tentative D call TRBD1 (6 bases). CDR1 is DFQATT and CDR2 is SNEGSKA in the germline V gene (reference sequence). The CDR3 loop spans 10 amino acids. V was shortened by 5 bases and J by 6 bases, with 7 bases between the two germline ends. CDR3 nucleotides: TGCAGTGCTGAGGGGGATGGCTACACCTTC. It is translated as CSAEGDGYTF.

This clonotype has just a few counts. A read error may produce the germline difference seen at one junction end. This chain uses TRBV4-1 with TRBJ2-3, with TRBD2 matching 10 bases. This CDR3 has 14 amino acids. Germline CDR1 reads MGHRA; CDR2 reads YSYEKL. CDR3 DNA sequence: TGCGCCAGCAGTCAAGCGGGGGGGCGGGGTACGCAGTATTTT. It encodes CASSQAGGRGTQYF.

The sample holds many counts of this clonotype. V gene TRBV7-6 combines with J gene TRBJ1-1; 7 nucleotides agree with TRBD1. The germline gives CDR1 SGHVS, CDR2 FNYEAQ. This CDR3 comprises 17 residues. V lost 0 bases and J lost 3; bases outside the gene matches: 10. The CDR3 protein is CASSLAFGTGVDTEAFF. CDR3 coding DNA: TGTGCCAGCAGCTTAGCGTTTGGAACAGGGGTGGACACTGAAGCTTTCTTT.

The CDR3 protein is CASSLAGSSGTEAFF. The DNA of the CDR3 is TGTGCCAGCAGCTTGGCGGGTTCCTCGGGCACTGAAGCTTTCTTT. The J gene is TRBJ1-1, the V gene TRBV5-5; D ambiguous. Germline CDR1 and CDR2: SGHKS and YYEKEE (reference sequence). The CDR3 runs to 15 residues. V was trimmed by 0 bases and J by 4 bases, leaving 13 bases between them.

There are many counts of this clonotype. The V and J genes are TRBV6-1 and TRBJ1-2; D call uncertain. This CDR3 comprises 11 residues. Trimming shortened V by 7 bases and J by 6 bases, and 9 bases separated the two germline ends. Germline-derived CDR1 and CDR2 are MNHNS and SASEGT. The DNA for the CDR3 is TGTGCCAGCACCGAAATTGATGGCTACACCTTC. This gives the protein CASTEIDGYTF.

The sample holds many counts of this clonotype. The chain combines TRBV4-1 with TRBJ2-3; the match to TRBD2 covers 9 bases. This CDR3 comprises 16 residues. In germline, CDR1 is MGHRA, CDR2 YSYEKL. V was pared by 1 base and J by 5 bases, with 7 bases of the junction left unmatched. The CDR3 DNA is TGCGCCAGCAGCCAAGGCCCAGCGGGGGGTGTAGATACGCAGTATTTT. Protein sequence: CASSQGPAGGVDTQYF.

At least ten counts were recorded for this clonotype. The V gene is TRBV4-1, the J gene TRBJ2-3, with 9 bases identical to TRBD2. The CDR3 covers 17 residues. In germline, CDR1 is MGHRA, CDR2 YSYEKL. Trimming cost V 1 base and J 6 bases; bases outside gene matches: 11. The CDR3 DNA follows: TGCGCCAGCAGCCAAGGCCCCGCTAGCGGGGCCCTGGATACGCAGTATTTT. Amino acids: CASSQGPASGALDTQYF.